This note documents a single T cell receptor beta chain sequence. The entry originates in a study of cytomegalovirus exposure and HLA in healthy donors. Primers included in the PCR were 60 Vbeta and 13 Jbeta primers. Clones were sequenced by immunoSEQ multiplex PCR, and TCRdb holds only the in-frame ones, with some missing. The table lists around 280,000 clones, about 90% of them singletons. CDR3 length: 18 amino acids. Germline V CDR1 and CDR2: LNHNV, YYDKDF (reference sequence). Unmatched junction bases numbered 16, after V lost 5 bases and J lost 5 bases. This sequence originates from a woman aged 18-30 years in good health and CMV-seronegative. Sequenced input: PBMCs. This chain joins TRBV15 and TRBJ1-5, with 9 nucleotides matching TRBD1. The CDR3: CATSGGQGRPTTYQPQHF. The CDR3, as DNA: TGTGCCACCAGCGGGGGACAGGGTCGCCCAACTACCTATCAGCCCCAGCATTTT.